This is a list of T cell receptor beta chains from one sample in a study of cytomegalovirus exposure and HLA in healthy donors. TCRdb keeps only in-frame clones here, not all; method: immunoSEQ multiplex PCR. The profile shows about 150,000 clones, 70% to 80% of them singletons. Sequencing was done on a sample of PBMCs. Receptor source: a woman in her thirties or forties in good health and CMV-seronegative. Each CDR3 is given with its conserved first and last residue. A D gene is named only where the DNA matches it firmly. Clone sizes are given selectively: once, few, many, or a class where the clone is expanded.

v_call	j_call	clone_size	d_call	cdr3_nt	cdr3_aa
TRBV25-1	TRBJ2-7	-	-	TGTGCCAGCAGTCCAGGGTACGAGCAGTACTTC	CASSPGYEQYF
TRBV25-1	TRBJ2-1	-	-	TGTGCCAGCAGTGAATCAGGGGTGCCCTACAATGAGCAGTTCTTC	CASSESGVPYNEQFF
TRBV6-6	TRBJ2-3	-	-	TGTGCCAGCAGCCGCCGCCGACTGGCAGATACGCAGTATTTT	CASSRRRLADTQYF
TRBV10-3	TRBJ1-2	once	TRBD1	TGTGCCATCAGGGGGACAGAAGGAAGTGGCTACACCTTC	CAIRGTEGSGYTF
TRBV5-6	TRBJ1-2	-	-	TGTGCCAGCAGCTCGACCGGGAAGGAAGGCTATGGCTACACCTTC	CASSSTGKEGYGYTF
TRBV4-1	TRBJ1-1	-	-	TGCGCCAGCAGCCTCCTCCCGACAGGACCCACGAACACTGAAGCTTTCTTT	CASSLLPTGPTNTEAFF
TRBV5-1	TRBJ2-1	-	-	TGCGCCAGCAGCTTGGGTGTCCGCGTCGACAATGAGCAGTTCTTC	CASSLGVRVDNEQFF
TRBV5-4	TRBJ2-7	-	TRBD2	TGTGCCAGCAGCCTCGGGACTAGCGGGACTTACGAGCAGTACTTC	CASSLGTSGTYEQYF
TRBV7-9	TRBJ2-7	-	-	TGTGCCAGCAGCTTAGGGAAGAGGCACGAGCAGTACTTC	CASSLGKRHEQYF
TRBV19	TRBJ1-4	-	-	TGTGCCAGTAGTATATTCGCAGTGGAGAAACTGTTTTTT	CASSIFAVEKLFF
TRBV5-5	TRBJ1-1	-	-	TGTGCCAGCAGTCAAACACAGGAAGCTTTCTTT	CASSQTQEAFF
TRBV5-1	TRBJ1-1	few	-	TGCGCCAGCAGCTTGGAAACAGGGAGCATGAACACTGAAGCTTTCTTT	CASSLETGSMNTEAFF
TRBV9	TRBJ2-5	once	-	TGTGCCAGCAGCGTAGAAACAGGGCGCCAAGAGACCCAGTACTTC	CASSVETGRQETQYF
TRBV2	TRBJ2-5	-	-	TGTGCCAGCAGTGAGAGGGCGACCCAGTACTTC	CASSERATQYF
TRBV11-2	TRBJ2-2	-	-	-	CASSFLWRPPYTGELFF
TRBV6-5	TRBJ1-1	-	-	TGTGCCTCCACAAGGGGTGAGGCCACTGAAGCTTTCTTT	CASTRGEATEAFF
TRBV28	TRBJ2-1	-	TRBD1	TGTGCCAGCAGTTCCCCCGGGACAGAAAACAATGAGCAGTTCTTC	CASSSPGTENNEQFF
TRBV10-3	TRBJ2-3	-	TRBD2	TGTGCCATCAGTCGACTAGCGGGAGAGCGTAGAGATACGCAGTATTTT	CAISRLAGERRDTQYF
TRBV30	TRBJ1-1	-	-	TGTGCCTGGAGTGTTGGCGGGTCCACTGAAGCTTTCTTT	CAWSVGGSTEAFF
TRBV5-1	TRBJ2-3	-	-	TGCGCCAGCATCAGTGGTTCTAGCACAGATACGCAGTATTTT	CASISGSSTDTQYF
TRBV11-3	TRBJ2-7	-	-	TGTGCCAGCAGTAAACAGAACGAGCAGTACTTC	CASSKQNEQYF
TRBV6-4	TRBJ1-5	-	-	TGTGCCAGCGCATCAGAGGGTGGCAATCAGCCCCAGCATTTT	CASASEGGNQPQHF
TRBV7-2	TRBJ2-7	-	-	TGTGCCAGCAGCTTAGCGGTCGGGGTTTCCTACGAGCAGTACTTC	CASSLAVGVSYEQYF
TRBV6-1	TRBJ2-7	-	-	TGTGCCAGCAGTGCAAGGAGGGGGCGACGCTACTTC	CASSARRGRRYF
TRBV6-5	TRBJ1-5	-	TRBD1	TGTGCCAGCAGACCCGGGACAGGTAAAAATCAGCCCCAGCATTTT	CASRPGTGKNQPQHF
TRBV18	TRBJ2-7	-	TRBD1	TGTGCCAGCTCACCAGGGACAGGGGGTTCCTACGAGCAGTACTTC	CASSPGTGGSYEQYF
TRBV6-6	TRBJ1-2	-	TRBD1	TGTGCCAGCACCGAAACAGGGGATGGCTACACCTTC	CASTETGDGYTF
TRBV6-5	TRBJ2-7	-	TRBD1	TGTGCCAGCAGTTATCGACAGGGGAGACCCTACGAGCAGTACTTC	CASSYRQGRPYEQYF
TRBV5-6	TRBJ1-3	once	-	TGTGCCAGCAGCCCTTATAGTGCCTCTGGAAACACCATATATTTT	CASSPYSASGNTIYF
TRBV6-5	TRBJ1-2	-	TRBD1	TGTGCCAGCAGGCCGACAGGGGACCTCGGCTATGGCTACACCTTC	CASRPTGDLGYGYTF
TRBV29-1	TRBJ1-1	few	-	TGCAGCGTTGGGCACAGGGACACTGAAGCTTTCTTT	CSVGHRDTEAFF
TRBV16	TRBJ1-5	-	-	TGTGCCAGCAGCCACCAACCGGGTTATCAGCCCCAGCATTTT	CASSHQPGYQPQHF
TRBV6-4	TRBJ2-5	-	TRBD1	TGTGCCAGCAGTGTGAACAGGGGGGAACAAGAGACCCAGTACTTC	CASSVNRGEQETQYF
TRBV2	TRBJ2-2	-	-	TGTGCCAGCAGTGACTCCAGGACCGGGGAGCTGTTTTTT	CASSDSRTGELFF
TRBV27	TRBJ2-3	once	TRBD2	TGTGCCAGCAGTTTATCTGGACTAGCGGGAGATACGCAGTATTTT	CASSLSGLAGDTQYF
TRBV6-5	TRBJ2-7	-	TRBD2	TGTGCCAGCCGAGCGGGATCCTTCTCCGAGCAGTACTTC	CASRAGSFSEQYF
TRBV19	TRBJ1-5	-	-	TGTGCCAGTAAGGAACAGGGCGGAAATCAGCCCCAGCATTTT	CASKEQGGNQPQHF